The 10 T cell receptor beta chains below were found in one sample sequenced in a study of PD-1 blockade in classical Hodgkin lymphoma. With no exception, relapse followed autologous stem cell transplantation in all patients, and brentuximab vedotin exposure varied. Profiled with immunoSEQ multiplex PCR; TCRdb holds only in-frame clones, not every one. The sample holds under 80,000 clones, about two thirds seen once. Sequenced material: peripheral blood mononuclear cells (PBMCs), taken before the second cycle of nivolumab. Receptors originate from a human donor with classical Hodgkin lymphoma.

Only a few counts were recorded for this clone. This chain connects TRBV5-1 to TRBJ2-1; 7 nucleotides agree with TRBD2. The CDR3 has 15 residues. The trim removed 3 bases at V and 0 bases at J, leaving 3 bases unmatched. CDR1 is SGHRS and CDR2 is YFSETQ in the germline V gene. The CDR3 region has the DNA TGCGCCAGCAGCTCTAGCGGAGACTCCTACAATGAGCAGTTCTTC. It specifies CASSSSGDSYNEQFF.

V usage is TRBV4-2 and J usage is TRBJ2-2, with TRBD1 as a possible D gene (6 bases). Germline CDR1 LGHNA, CDR2 YNFKEQ. V was shortened by 0 bases and J by 4 bases, with 12 bases between the two germline ends. This CDR3 has 16 residues. The CDR3 protein is CASSQEGARGTGELFF. The CDR3 region has the DNA TGTGCCAGCAGCCAAGAGGGGGCGCGAGGCACCGGGGAGCTGTTTTTT.

The chain couples TRBV19 to TRBJ2-1, with a weak D call TRBD2 (6 bases). CDR3 length: 15 amino acids. The V gene's germline CDR1 is LNHDA and CDR2 SQIVND (reference sequence). Trimming cost V 3 bases and J 3 bases, with 12 bases left between them. CDR3 sequence: CASSIDPGSYNEQFF. The CDR3 region has the DNA TGTGCCAGTAGTATCGATCCCGGGAGCTACAATGAGCAGTTCTTC. Full variable domain (missing parts from reference TRBV19 and TRBJ2-1): DGGITQSPKYLFRKEGQNVTLSCEQNLNHDAMYWYRQDPGQGLRLIYYSQIVNDFQKGDIAEGYSVSREKKESFPLTVTSAQKNPTAFYLCASSIDPGSYNEQFFGPGTRLTVL.

J is TRBJ1-3 and V is TRBV19, with D hard to call. This CDR3 region has 15 residues. V was pared by 7 bases and J by 4 bases, with 17 bases between. CDR1 and CDR2 from the germline V gene are LNHDA and SQIVND (reference sequence). The CDR3 protein is CASTPSKGGGNTIYF. The CDR3 DNA follows: TGTGCCAGTACCCCTTCGAAGGGAGGAGGAAACACCATATATTTT.

V gene TRBV5-1 combines with J gene TRBJ1-4; 7 bases line up with TRBD1. The CDR3 length is 17 residues. CDR1 is SGHRS and CDR2 is YFSETQ in the germline V gene. V dropped 0 bases and J dropped 0; count of bases not matched to a gene: 5. CDR3 loop: CASSLAGQASTNEKLFF. CDR3 coding DNA: TGCGCCAGCAGCTTGGCCGGACAGGCTTCAACTAATGAAAAACTGTTTTTT.

The chain has TRBV7-2 and TRBJ2-7, with D uncertain. V dropped 3 bases and J dropped 3 bases, with 9 bases sitting between them. CDR3 size: 13 residues. From germline, CDR1 is SGHTA and CDR2 FQGNSA. CDR3 loop: CASSFELFYEQYF. The CDR3 DNA sequence: TGTGCCAGCAGCTTCGAGCTATTCTACGAGCAGTACTTC.

This chain connects TRBV6-5 to TRBJ1-3, with D hard to call. The ends were cut back, 6 bases at V and 0 bases at J, with 12 bases in the middle. Germline values: CDR1 MNHEY, CDR2 SVGAGI. The length of the CDR3 is 15 residues. CDR3 bases: TGTGCCAGCAGCAGGACGCTGAGCTCTGGAAACACCATATATTTT. It codes for CASSRTLSSGNTIYF.

The J gene is TRBJ2-1, the V gene TRBV27; 9 positions agree with TRBD1. With V trimmed by 4 bases and J by 6 bases, 10 bases remained unmatched. The CDR3 sequence is 16 residues long. Germline CDR1 and CDR2: MNHEY and SMNVEV (reference sequence). As DNA, the CDR3 is TGTGCCAGCAGTTCCCCTTCCCGGGACAGGGCCAATGAGCAGTTCTTC. Translated: CASSSPSRDRANEQFF.

The chain links TRBV6-5 to TRBJ2-3; possible D gene TRBD1, 5 bases. V lost 2 bases, J lost 7 bases, and 10 bases lay in between. The CDR3 covers 13 residues. CDR1 and CDR2 (germline): MNHEY, SVGAGI. The CDR3 sequence is CASSYAPGYTQYF. The CDR3 DNA reads as TGTGCCAGCAGTTACGCCCCAGGGTATACGCAGTATTTT.

This sequence joins TRBV25-1 and TRBJ1-6; 10 nucleotides align to TRBD1. CDR1 and CDR2 from the germline V gene are MGHDK and SYGVNS. The V and J ends lost 3 bases and 11 bases, in that order; junction bases with no gene match: 4. The CDR3 runs to 14 residues. The CDR3 spells CASSDRDRGTPLHF. In nucleotides, the CDR3 is TGTGCCAGCAGTGATCGGGACAGGGGTACACCCCTCCACTTT.